A selection of T cell receptor beta chains follows, all from one sample in a study of regulatory T cells in long-lasting Graves disease. A single record per CDR3 protein comes from TCRdb applying MiXCR to the multiplex PCR reads. The repertoire holds 400,000 to 500,000 distinct CDR3 sequences, with about 15% as singletons. The same data also went into a second study, on T cells in Graves' hyperthyroidism and ophthalmopathy.

The sample was peripheral blood mononuclear cells (PBMCs), taken at new diagnosis, from a patient treated with antithyroid drugs. The receptors derive from a woman aged 25 to 39 with Graves disease. CDR3s leave out the opening cysteine and the closing phenylalanine or tryptophan.

v_gene: TRBV5-1; j_gene: TRBJ2-6; CDR3aa: ASSLDISGANVLT
v_gene: TRBV27; j_gene: TRBJ1-1; CDR3aa: ASSLGTDTEAF
v_gene: TRBV18; j_gene: TRBJ1-2; CDR3aa: ASSPPSDRGYT
v_gene: TRBV28; j_gene: TRBJ1-2; CDR3aa: ASSFTSRGYT
v_gene: TRBV2; j_gene: TRBJ1-5; CDR3aa: ASSFTRDTSSNQPQH
v_gene: TRBV4-1; j_gene: TRBJ1-1; CDR3aa: ASSQGDRLNTEAF
v_gene: TRBV5-6; j_gene: TRBJ2-1; CDR3aa: ASSGTGLAFDEQF
v_gene: TRBV9; j_gene: TRBJ2-3; CDR3aa: ASSALLAGADTQY
v_gene: TRBV28; j_gene: TRBJ2-1; CDR3aa: ASGGEQF
v_gene: TRBV28; j_gene: TRBJ2-7; CDR3aa: ASSFSTGSVEQY
v_gene: TRBV7-9; j_gene: TRBJ1-2; CDR3aa: ASSLLVQGLANYGYT
v_gene: TRBV5-1; j_gene: TRBJ2-2; CDR3aa: ASSLTGLAGGHTGELF
v_gene: TRBV6-9; j_gene: TRBJ2-3; CDR3aa: ASSSGMRTDTQY
v_gene: TRBV9; j_gene: TRBJ1-2; CDR3aa: ASSVVGGPYGYT
v_gene: TRBV14; j_gene: TRBJ2-4; CDR3aa: ASSRLGGSDIQY
v_gene: TRBV28; j_gene: TRBJ2-7; CDR3aa: ASNPLGGEQY
v_gene: TRBV19; j_gene: TRBJ2-3; CDR3aa: ASSTEAADTQY
v_gene: TRBV11-2; j_gene: TRBJ2-7; CDR3aa: ASAIGHGYYEQY
v_gene: TRBV6-1; j_gene: TRBJ2-1; CDR3aa: ASSTASGRSNEQF
v_gene: TRBV4-3; j_gene: TRBJ2-3; CDR3aa: ASSNKGGEQYTDTQY
v_gene: TRBV20-1; j_gene: TRBJ2-1; CDR3aa: SAREGTSGRSWSNEQF
v_gene: TRBV6-5; j_gene: TRBJ2-3; CDR3aa: ASSYSISQGVGDTQY
v_gene: TRBV20-1; j_gene: .; CDR3aa: SATGSRETQY
v_gene: TRBV30; j_gene: TRBJ2-1; CDR3aa: AFWTVKLSYNEQF
v_gene: TRBV27; j_gene: TRBJ2-3; CDR3aa: ASSGAGGADTQY
v_gene: TRBV28; j_gene: TRBJ2-1; CDR3aa: ASSFGDSRLDEQF
v_gene: TRBV6-5; j_gene: TRBJ1-1; CDR3aa: ASSYAANTEAF
v_gene: TRBV7-9; j_gene: TRBJ1-1; CDR3aa: ASSPSYTEAF
v_gene: TRBV24-1; j_gene: TRBJ2-2; CDR3aa: ATSDPGGPTGELF
v_gene: TRBV27; j_gene: TRBJ2-2; CDR3aa: ASSPIPDRQIFTGELF
v_gene: TRBV10-3; j_gene: TRBJ2-5; CDR3aa: AISERQGTGETQY
v_gene: TRBV20-1; j_gene: TRBJ1-1; CDR3aa: SARDRTGIGTEAF
v_gene: TRBV18; j_gene: TRBJ1-2; CDR3aa: ASSPNHRERGGYT
v_gene: TRBV6-1; j_gene: TRBJ2-7; CDR3aa: ASSEREWGEQY
v_gene: TRBV15; j_gene: TRBJ1-4; CDR3aa: ATSRDPAPNSEKLF
v_gene: TRBV3-1; j_gene: TRBJ1-1; CDR3aa: ASGGLNTEAF
v_gene: TRBV29-1; j_gene: TRBJ1-2; CDR3aa: SVEETGAPDGYT
v_gene: TRBV20-1; j_gene: TRBJ2-7; CDR3aa: SVPRDASYEQY
v_gene: TRBV20-1; j_gene: TRBJ1-1; CDR3aa: SCNREVTEAF
v_gene: TRBV29-1; j_gene: TRBJ2-7; CDR3aa: SVGLAGGGSYEQY
v_gene: TRBV10-2; j_gene: TRBJ2-2; CDR3aa: ASTDNTGELF
v_gene: TRBV2; j_gene: TRBJ1-6; CDR3aa: ASRPPGGGSPLH
v_gene: TRBV7-8; j_gene: TRBJ1-5; CDR3aa: ASSLGTVDSNQPQH
v_gene: TRBV15; j_gene: TRBJ1-1; CDR3aa: ATSRGQRDTEAF
v_gene: TRBV7-9; j_gene: TRBJ2-7; CDR3aa: ASSPPRGEQY
v_gene: TRBV10-2; j_gene: TRBJ2-3; CDR3aa: ASSDREGDTQY
v_gene: TRBV3-1; j_gene: TRBJ1-1; CDR3aa: ASSHGQKMNTEAF
v_gene: TRBV11-2; j_gene: TRBJ1-3; CDR3aa: ASSRTRGNSGNTIY
v_gene: TRBV10-3; j_gene: TRBJ1-2; CDR3aa: AISDRTGNYGYT
v_gene: TRBV29-1; j_gene: TRBJ1-4; CDR3aa: SVEDDDGINEKLF
v_gene: TRBV11-2; j_gene: TRBJ2-7; CDR3aa: ASSLDLSNSYEQY
v_gene: TRBV20-1; j_gene: TRBJ2-5; CDR3aa: SATGGKETQY
v_gene: TRBV6-5; j_gene: TRBJ2-7; CDR3aa: ASSYTRDYEQY
v_gene: TRBV20-1; j_gene: TRBJ2-4; CDR3aa: SAIKNIQY